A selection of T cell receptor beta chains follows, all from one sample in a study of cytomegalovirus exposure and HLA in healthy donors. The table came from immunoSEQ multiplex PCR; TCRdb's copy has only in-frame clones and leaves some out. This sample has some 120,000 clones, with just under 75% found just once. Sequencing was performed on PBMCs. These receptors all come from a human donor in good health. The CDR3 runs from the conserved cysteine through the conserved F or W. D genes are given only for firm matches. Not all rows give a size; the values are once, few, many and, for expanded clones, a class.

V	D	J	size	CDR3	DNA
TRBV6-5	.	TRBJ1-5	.	CASSYMSNQPQHF	TGTGCCAGCAGTTATATGAGCAATCAGCCCCAGCATTTT
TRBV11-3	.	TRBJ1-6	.	CASSLTGGPGAPLHF	TGTGCCAGCAGCTTAACCGGCGGCCCGGGGGCACCCCTCCACTTT
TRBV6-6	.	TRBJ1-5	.	CASLRTGGSNQPQHF	TGTGCCAGCCTCAGGACTGGTGGGAGCAATCAGCCCCAGCATTTT
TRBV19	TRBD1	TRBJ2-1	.	CASSTGTGINEQFF	TGTGCCAGTAGTACCGGGACAGGGATCAATGAGCAGTTCTTC
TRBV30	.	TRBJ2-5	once	CAWSVTGIQETQYF	TGTGCCTGGAGTGTTACCGGGATCCAAGAGACCCAGTACTTC
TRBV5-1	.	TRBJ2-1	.	CASSARGSLDNEQFF	TGCGCCAGCAGCGCGAGGGGGTCGTTGGACAATGAGCAGTTCTTC
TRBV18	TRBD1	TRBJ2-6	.	CASSQQGAALSGANVLTF	TGTGCCAGCTCACAACAGGGGGCCGCCTTATCTGGGGCCAACGTCCTGACTTTC
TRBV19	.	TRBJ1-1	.	CASSKRSGTSARHTEAFF	TGTGCCAGTAGTAAAAGATCCGGGACATCGGCCAGGCACACTGAAGCTTTCTTT
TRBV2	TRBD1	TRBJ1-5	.	CASSLQGNGNQPQHF	TGTGCCAGCAGCTTACAGGGGAACGGGAATCAGCCCCAGCATTTT
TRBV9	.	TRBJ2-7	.	CASSPQGHPKYEQYF	TGTGCCAGCAGCCCCCAGGGACATCCCAAGTACGAGCAGTACTTC
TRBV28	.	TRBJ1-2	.	CASSSPGTSPYGYTF	TGTGCCAGCAGTTCCCCCGGGACATCACCCTATGGCTACACCTTC
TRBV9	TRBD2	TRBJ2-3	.	CASSALAGSTDTQYF	TGTGCCAGCAGCGCCTTAGCGGGGAGCACAGATACGCAGTATTTT
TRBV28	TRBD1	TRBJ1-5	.	CASSLYGRGDQPQHF	TGTGCCAGCAGTTTATATGGCAGGGGGGATCAGCCCCAGCATTTT
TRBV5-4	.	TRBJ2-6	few	CASSLRVGFSGANVLTF	TGTGCCAGCAGCTTGCGGGTCGGGTTTTCTGGGGCCAACGTCCTGACTTTC
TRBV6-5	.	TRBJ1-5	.	CASSYSIPSSNQPQHF	TGTGCCAGCAGTTACTCGATACCGAGTAGCAATCAGCCCCAGCATTTT
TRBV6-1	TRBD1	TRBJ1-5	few	CASIPQGGFDQPQHF	TGTGCCAGCATCCCCCAAGGGGGCTTCGATCAGCCCCAGCATTTT
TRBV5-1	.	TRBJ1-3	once	CASSLNGVRSGNTIYF	TGCGCCAGCAGCTTGAACGGCGTGAGGAGTGGAAACACCATATATTTT
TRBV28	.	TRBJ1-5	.	CASSLGQRGHQPQHF	TGTGCCAGCAGTTTAGGACAAAGGGGCCATCAGCCCCAGCATTTT
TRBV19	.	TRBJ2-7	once	CATSERGIKNYEQYF	TGTGCCACCTCCGAGAGGGGGATTAAGAACTACGAGCAGTACTTC
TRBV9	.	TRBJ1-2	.	CASAVRTAGYTF	TGTGCCAGCGCGGTTCGGACAGCTGGCTACACCTTC
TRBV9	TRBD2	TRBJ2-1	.	CASTLAGTGDEQFF	TGTGCCAGCACCCTAGCGGGGACGGGGGATGAGCAGTTCTTC
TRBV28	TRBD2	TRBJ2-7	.	CASRPPGGGSGQYF	TGTGCCAGCAGGCCCCCGGGGGGGGGCTCAGGGCAGTACTTC
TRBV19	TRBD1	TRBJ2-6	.	CASSPSGTGATGANVLTF	TGTGCCAGTAGTCCATCCGGGACAGGGGCGACTGGGGCCAACGTCCTGACTTTC
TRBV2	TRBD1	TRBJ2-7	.	CASRVTGGSYEQYF	TGTGCCAGCAGGGTTACAGGGGGGAGCTACGAGCAGTACTTC
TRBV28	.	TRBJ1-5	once	CASSLWAGLGNQPQHF	TGTGCCAGCAGTTTATGGGCCGGGTTGGGCAATCAGCCCCAGCATTTT
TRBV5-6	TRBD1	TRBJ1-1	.	CASSLEQGIYSEAFF	TGTGCCAGCAGCTTGGAACAGGGGATATATTCTGAAGCTTTCTTT
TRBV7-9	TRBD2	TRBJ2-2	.	CASSRGDSGNTGELFF	TGTGCCAGCAGCCGGGGGGATAGCGGGAACACCGGGGAGCTGTTTTTT
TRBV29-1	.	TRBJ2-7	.	CSATFGVWEQYF	TGCAGCGCCACGTTTGGAGTCTGGGAGCAGTACTTC
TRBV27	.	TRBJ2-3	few	CASSRERDTQYF	TGTGCCAGCAGCCGCGAGAGAGATACGCAGTATTTT
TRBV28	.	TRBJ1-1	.	CASRPGLPPTEAFF	TGTGCCAGCAGACCAGGACTCCCTCCCACTGAAGCTTTCTTT
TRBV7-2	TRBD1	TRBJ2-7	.	CASSTHPGQGTYEQYF	TGTGCCAGCAGCACTCATCCGGGACAGGGGACCTACGAGCAGTACTTC
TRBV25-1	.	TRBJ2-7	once	CASSTRLGGLYEQYF	TGTGCCAGCAGTACTCGACTCGGGGGATTATACGAGCAGTACTTC
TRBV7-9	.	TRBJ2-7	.	CASSKDSFEQYF	TGTGCCAGCAGCAAGGACAGTTTCGAGCAGTACTTC
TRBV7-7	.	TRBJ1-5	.	CASSLGEGDPQHF	TGTGCCAGCAGCTTGGGGGAGGGAGATCCCCAGCATTTT
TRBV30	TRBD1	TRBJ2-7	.	CACQGQGVGEQYF	TGTGCCTGTCAGGGACAGGGGGTTGGCGAGCAGTACTTC
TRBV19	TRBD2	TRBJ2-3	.	CATREGPSTDTQYF	TGTGCCACCCGGGAGGGGCCTAGCACAGATACGCAGTATTTT
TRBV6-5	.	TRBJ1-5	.	CASRYRENQPQHF	TGTGCCAGCCGGTACAGGGAAAATCAGCCCCAGCATTTT
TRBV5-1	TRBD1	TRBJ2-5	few	CASSLRTGQETQYF	TGCGCCAGCAGCCTACGGACAGGACAAGAGACCCAGTACTTC
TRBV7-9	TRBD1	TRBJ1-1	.	CASSLRTGGNTEAFF	TGTGCCAGCAGCTTGCGGACAGGGGGCAACACTGAAGCTTTCTTT
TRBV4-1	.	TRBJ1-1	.	CASSQDLLGAGNTEAFF	TGCGCCAGCAGCCAAGATCTTCTAGGGGCGGGAAACACTGAAGCTTTCTTT
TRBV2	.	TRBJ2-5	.	CASSQQGRETQYF	TGTGCCAGCAGTCAACAGGGAAGGGAGACCCAGTACTTC
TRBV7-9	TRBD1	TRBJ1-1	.	CASSLGQGYAEAFF	TGTGCCAGCAGCCTAGGACAGGGCTACGCTGAAGCTTTCTTT
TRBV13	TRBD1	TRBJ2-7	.	CASSRKQGGGEQYF	TGTGCCAGCAGCCGTAAACAGGGGGGTGGGGAGCAGTACTTC
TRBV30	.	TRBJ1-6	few	CAWSRSGDSPLHF	TGTGCCTGGAGTCGTTCGGGAGATTCACCCCTCCACTTT
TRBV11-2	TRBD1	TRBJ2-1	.	CASSNRDRAYNEQFF	TGTGCCAGCAGCAACCGGGACAGGGCCTACAATGAGCAGTTCTTC
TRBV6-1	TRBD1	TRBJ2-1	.	CASSTRQGGYNEQFF	TGTGCCAGCTCCACCCGACAGGGGGGTTACAATGAGCAGTTCTTC
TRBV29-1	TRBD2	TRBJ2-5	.	CSASQRGETQYF	TGCAGCGCATCACAGCGGGGAGAGACCCAGTACTTC
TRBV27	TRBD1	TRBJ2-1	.	CASSSHDRGDEQFF	TGTGCCAGCAGTTCACACGACAGGGGAGATGAGCAGTTCTTC
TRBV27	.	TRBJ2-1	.	CASRLAIYNEQFF	TGTGCCAGCAGACTAGCCATCTACAATGAGCAGTTCTTC
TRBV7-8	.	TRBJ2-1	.	CASSSSSSSYNEQFF	TGTGCCAGCAGCTCCTCTAGCAGCTCCTACAATGAGCAGTTCTTC
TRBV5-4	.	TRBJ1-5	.	CASSLDRSTLEPQHF	TGTGCCAGCAGCTTGGACAGATCCACCCTTGAGCCCCAGCATTTT
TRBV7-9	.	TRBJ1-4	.	CASSLGGGISEKLFF	TGTGCCAGCAGCTTAGGGGGGGGGATAAGTGAAAAACTGTTTTTT
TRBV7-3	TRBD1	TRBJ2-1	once	CASSQIGQGAGNEQFF	TGTGCCAGCAGCCAAATTGGACAGGGGGCGGGGAATGAGCAGTTCTTC
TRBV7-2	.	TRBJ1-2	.	CASGATWTVSSYGYTF	TGTGCCAGCGGCGCTACTTGGACAGTCTCCAGCTATGGCTACACCTTC
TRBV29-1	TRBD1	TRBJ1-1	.	CSVVRGQGYTEAFF	TGCAGCGTTGTAAGGGGGCAAGGGTACACTGAAGCTTTCTTT